These T cell receptor beta chains were read from a single sample in a study of T cells in Graves' hyperthyroidism and ophthalmopathy. TCRdb passed the multiplex PCR reads through MiXCR, listing each CDR3 protein once. The sample carries about 610,000 distinct CDR3 sequences, 40% to 55% recorded once. Sequencing used peripheral blood or thyroid tissue (not recorded which). The receptors originated from a woman younger than 35 with Graves' hyperthyroidism. Each CDR3 is given with its conserved first and last residue. Fields, in order: clone size, J gene, D gene, V gene, CDR3 protein, CDR3 DNA. D genes are given only for firm matches. Size tells how often a clone was seen (once, few, many) or the class of an expanded clone, and some rows leave it out.

>many|TRBJ1-5|TRBD1|TRBV2
CASSEVPLGQGNQPQHF
TGTGCCAGCAGTGAGGTCCCCTTAGGACAGGGCAATCAGCCCCAGCATTTT
>-|TRBJ2-1|TRBD1|TRBV12-3/TRBV12-4
CASSDTDRDNEQFF
TGTGCCAGCAGCGACACCGACAGGGATAATGAGCAGTTCTTC
>many|TRBJ1-5|-|TRBV2
CASSEAWSNQPQHF
TGTGCCAGCAGTGAAGCTTGGAGCAATCAGCCCCAGCATTTT
>few|TRBJ1-5|-|TRBV19
CASRTGDFFLQPQHF
TGTGCCAGCAGAACCGGGGACTTCTTTTTACAGCCCCAGCATTTT
>-|TRBJ2-5|TRBD2|TRBV7-3
CASSASGKASGRAWETQYF
TGTGCCAGCAGCGCTTCCGGGAAAGCTAGCGGGAGGGCCTGGGAGACCCAGTACTTC
>-|TRBJ1-1|-|TRBV24-1
CATSGGSAEAFF
TGTGCCACCAGTGGGGGGTCGGCTGAAGCTTTCTTT
>-|TRBJ1-1|-|TRBV10-3
CAISAGPGTTEAFF
TGTGCCATCAGTGCTGGACCTGGTACCACTGAAGCTTTCTTT
>many|TRBJ2-7|-|TRBV6-2/TRBV6-3
CASTPQGSYEQYF
TGTGCCAGCACCCCTCAGGGTTCCTACGAGCAGTACTTC
>many|TRBJ2-2|TRBD1|TRBV7-9
CASSDIGTGPNTGELFF
TGTGCCAGCAGCGACATCGGGACAGGACCGAACACCGGGGAGCTGTTTTTT
>-|TRBJ1-4|-|TRBV12-3/TRBV12-4
CAIAGGQNEKLFF
TGTGCCATAGCGGGAGGGCAGAATGAAAAACTGTTTTTT
>many|TRBJ2-2|-|TRBV12-3/TRBV12-4
CASSFASGELFF
TGTGCCAGCAGTTTCGCGTCCGGGGAGCTGTTTTTT
>-|TRBJ2-5|TRBD2|TRBV19
CAGSPGLAVIETQYF
TGTGCCGGCTCACCGGGACTAGCCGTGATAGAGACCCAGTACTTC
>many|TRBJ2-7|-|TRBV6-5
CASSYTASTYEQYF
TGTGCCAGCAGTTACACAGCTAGTACCTACGAGCAGTACTTC
>many|TRBJ2-5|TRBD2|TRBV2
CASSDLSGSLQETQYF
TGTGCCAGCAGTGATCTGAGCGGGAGCCTCCAAGAGACCCAGTACTTC
>-|TRBJ2-2|TRBD1|TRBV10-3
CAITDRTGTGGDTGELFF
TGTGCCATCACCGACCGTACCGGGACAGGGGGCGACACCGGGGAGCTGTTTTTT
>-|TRBJ1-6|-|TRBV19
CASTIGGASSPLHF
TGTGCCAGTACTATAGGGGGGGCAAGTTCACCCCTCCACTTT
>many|TRBJ2-7|-|TRBV7-9
CASSSSGGDEQYF
TGTGCCAGCAGCTCGTCAGGGGGGGACGAGCAGTACTTC
>-|TRBJ1-1|-|TRBV20-1
CSARDEAFF
TGCAGTGCTAGAGATGAAGCTTTCTTT
>many|TRBJ1-1|-|TRBV7-9
CASSSQGGTTEAFF
TGTGCCAGCAGCTCACAAGGGGGAACCACTGAAGCTTTCTTT
>-|TRBJ1-2|-|TRBV10-3
CAISEQGGMLF
TGTGCCATCAGTGAACAGGGAGGCATGCTCTTC
>-|TRBJ2-7|TRBD1|TRBV29-1
CSVPGTGNYEQYF
TGCAGCGTTCCCGGGACAGGAAACTACGAGCAGTACTTC
>-|TRBJ2-3|TRBD1|TRBV11-3
CASSRDRDTDTQYF
TGTGCCAGCAGCCGGGACAGGGACACAGATACGCAGTATTTC
>few|TRBJ2-7|TRBD2|TRBV30
CAGHNRDYPPYEQYF
TGTGCCGGCCACAACCGGGACTATCCGCCCTACGAGCAGTACTTC
>many|TRBJ1-5|TRBD1|TRBV29-1
CSGDRGNQPQHF
TGCAGCGGTGACAGGGGAAATCAGCCCCAGCATTTT
>many|TRBJ1-2|TRBD1|TRBV7-8
CASSLATRTGSGYTF
TGTGCCAGCAGCTTAGCTACCCGGACAGGGAGCGGCTACACCTTC
>many|TRBJ2-2|-|TRBV20-1
CSARALGTDGGELFF
TGCAGTGCTAGAGCATTAGGCACAGACGGCGGGGAGCTGTTTTTT
>few|TRBJ2-7|-|TRBV11-2
CASSFTGVTYEQYF
TGTGCCAGCAGCTTCACTGGGGTTACCTACGAGCAGTACTTC
>many|TRBJ2-6|-|TRBV4-3
CASSQDWAFSGANVLTF
TGCGCCAGCAGCCAAGATTGGGCCTTCTCTGGGGCCAACGTCCTGACTTTC
>few|TRBJ2-7|TRBD2|TRBV6-6
CASTFGGQRERYEQYF
TGTGCCAGCACCTTCGGGGGGCAGCGGGAGCGGTACGAGCAGTACTTC
>many|TRBJ2-6|-|TRBV24-1
CATSDPTVVGRENTGANVLTF
TGTGCCACCAGTGATCCAACGGTTGTGGGGCGAGAGAATACTGGGGCCAACGTCCTGACTTTC
>many|TRBJ2-7|TRBD2|TRBV19
CASSMAGGSYYEQYF
TGTGCCAGTAGTATGGCTGGCGGGAGCTACTACGAGCAGTACTTC
>many|TRBJ2-7|TRBD2|TRBV4-2
CASSQAAGGSTYEQYF
TGTGCCAGCAGCCAAGCGGCGGGAGGCTCCACCTACGAGCAGTACTTC
>many|TRBJ2-5|TRBD2|TRBV6-6
CASSYSAGLGVGTQYF
TGTGCCAGCAGTTACTCCGCGGGACTAGGGGTCGGGACCCAGTACTTC
>-|TRBJ1-3|TRBD1|TRBV15
CATSSGTDSGDTIYF
TGTGCCACCAGCAGCGGGACAGACTCTGGAGACACCATATATTTT
>many|TRBJ1-1|-|TRBV4-1
CASSQDRAGAFF
TGCGCCAGCAGCCAAGACAGGGCCGGAGCTTTCTTT
>many|TRBJ2-7|-|TRBV6-5
CASRQGSHEQYF
TGTGCCAGCAGACAGGGTTCCCACGAGCAGTACTTC